This TCR beta chain comes out of a study of T cell responses to AZD1222 COVID-19 vaccine. Regarding the study as a whole: Clonal diversity was possibly underestimated, and the donors were mostly white British, with more females. Among vaccine-associated CD4 TCRs, coverage spanned spike, with dominance at 160-218 and 743-854. The study identified only 6 or 7 AZD1222 recipients as seropositive at baseline.

Only in-frame clones appear in the TCRdb table, and some are missing; sequencing was by immunoSEQ multiplex PCR. The table lists tens of thousands of clones, 75% to 95% of them singletons. In germline, CDR1 is SGHAT, CDR2 FQNNGV. V was shortened by 0 bases and J by 7 bases, with 15 bases between the two germline ends. This CDR3 comprises 15 residues. As regards this clone: Its target is not known.

The specimen comprised peripheral blood, sampled on day 0 of MenACWY control vaccination. The rearrangement joins TRBV11-2 to TRBJ1-2; no reliable D call. The TCR originated in an adult in good health. CDR3 sequence reads: CASSLDPGKLAGYTF. Written as DNA, the CDR3 is TGTGCCAGCAGCTTAGATCCGGGGAAACTAGCTGGCTACACCTTC. Full variable domain (remainder filled in from reference TRBV11-2 and TRBJ1-2): EAGVAQSPRYKIIEKRQSVAFWCNPISGHATLYWYQQILGQGPKLLIQFQNNGVVDDSQLPKDRFSAERLKGVDSTLKIQPAKLEDSAVYLCASSLDPGKLAGYTFGSGTRLTVV.